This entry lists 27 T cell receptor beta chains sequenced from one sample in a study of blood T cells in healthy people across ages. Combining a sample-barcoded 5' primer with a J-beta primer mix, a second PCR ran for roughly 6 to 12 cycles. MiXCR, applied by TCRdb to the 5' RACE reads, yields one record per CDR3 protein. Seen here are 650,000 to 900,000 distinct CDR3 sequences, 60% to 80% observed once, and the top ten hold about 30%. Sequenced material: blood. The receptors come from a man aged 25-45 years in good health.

The CDR3 here is CASSLDTSGANVLTF. The CDR3 region has the DNA TGTGCCAGCAGCTTAGATACAAGTGGGGCCAACGTCCTGACTTTC. The J gene is TRBJ2-6, the V gene TRBV7-9; no clear D. Deletions cut 1 base from V and 3 bases from J, with 7 bases between. Germline lookup yields CDR1 SEHNR and CDR2 FQNEAQ (reference sequence). CDR3 length: 15 residues.

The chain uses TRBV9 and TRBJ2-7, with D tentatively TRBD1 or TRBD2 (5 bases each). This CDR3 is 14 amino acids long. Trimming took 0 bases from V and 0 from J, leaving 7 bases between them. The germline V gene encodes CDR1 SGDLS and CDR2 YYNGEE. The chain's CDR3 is CASSVGDHSYEQYF. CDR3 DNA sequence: TGTGCCAGCAGCGTAGGGGACCACTCCTACGAGCAGTACTTC. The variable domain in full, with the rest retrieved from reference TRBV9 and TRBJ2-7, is DSGVTQTPKHLITATGQRVTLRCSPRSGDLSVYWYQQSLDQGLQFLIQYYNGEERAKGNILERFSAQQFPDLHSELNLSSLELGDSALYFCASSVGDHSYEQYFGPGTRLTVT.

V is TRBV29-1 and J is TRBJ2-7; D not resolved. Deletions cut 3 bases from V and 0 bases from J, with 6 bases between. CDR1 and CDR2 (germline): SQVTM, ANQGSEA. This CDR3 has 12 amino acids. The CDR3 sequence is CSVELTSYEQYF. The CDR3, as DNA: TGCAGCGTTGAGCTCACCTCCTACGAGCAGTACTTC.

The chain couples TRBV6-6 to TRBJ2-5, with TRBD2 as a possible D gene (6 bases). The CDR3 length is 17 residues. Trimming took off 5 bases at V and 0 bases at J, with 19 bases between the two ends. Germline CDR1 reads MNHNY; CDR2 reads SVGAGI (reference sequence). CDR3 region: CASSPGTGGTYQETQYF. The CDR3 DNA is TGTGCCAGCAGTCCCGGGACTGGCGGGACGTACCAAGAGACCCAGTACTTC.

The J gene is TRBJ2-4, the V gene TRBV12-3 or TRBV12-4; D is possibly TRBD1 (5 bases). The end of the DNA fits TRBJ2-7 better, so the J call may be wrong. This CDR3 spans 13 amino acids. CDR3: CASSLAVGAEQYF. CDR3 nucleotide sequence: TGTGCCAGCAGTTTAGCGGTAGGGGCCGAGCAGTACTTC.

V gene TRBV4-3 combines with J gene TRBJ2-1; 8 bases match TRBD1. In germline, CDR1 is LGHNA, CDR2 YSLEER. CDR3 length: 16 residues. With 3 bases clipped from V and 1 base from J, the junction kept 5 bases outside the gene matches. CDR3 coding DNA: TGCGCCAGCAGCCAGTCACAGGGGGAGTCCTACAATGAGCAGTTCTTC. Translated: CASSQSQGESYNEQFF.

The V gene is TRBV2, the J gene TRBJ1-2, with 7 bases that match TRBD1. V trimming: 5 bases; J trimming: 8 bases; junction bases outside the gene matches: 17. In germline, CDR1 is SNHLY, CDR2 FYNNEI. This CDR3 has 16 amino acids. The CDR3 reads CASSKLRQGSKSGYTF. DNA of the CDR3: TGTGCCAGCAGTAAACTGAGACAGGGATCGAAGTCGGGCTACACCTTC.

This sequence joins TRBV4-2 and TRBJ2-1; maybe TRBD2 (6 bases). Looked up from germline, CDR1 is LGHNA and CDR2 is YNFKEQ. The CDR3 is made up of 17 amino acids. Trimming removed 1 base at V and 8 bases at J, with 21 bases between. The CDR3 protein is CASSQGFGGERPHEQFF. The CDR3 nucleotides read TGTGCCAGCAGCCAAGGGTTTGGAGGGGAGCGCCCACATGAGCAGTTCTTC.

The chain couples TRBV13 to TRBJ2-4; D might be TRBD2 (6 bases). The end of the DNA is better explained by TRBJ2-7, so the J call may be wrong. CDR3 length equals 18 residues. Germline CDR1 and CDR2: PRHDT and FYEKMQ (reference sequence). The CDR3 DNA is TGTGCCAGCAGCTTCCGGAAAAAAGGCGGGGTCTCCGCCTACGAGCAGTACTTC. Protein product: CASSFRKKGGVSAYEQYF.

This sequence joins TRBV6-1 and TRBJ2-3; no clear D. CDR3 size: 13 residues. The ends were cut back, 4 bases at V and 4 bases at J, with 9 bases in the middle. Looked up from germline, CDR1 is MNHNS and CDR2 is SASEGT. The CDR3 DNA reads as TGTGCCAGCAGTGGCGGACGGTCAGATACGCAGTATTTT. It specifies CASSGGRSDTQYF.

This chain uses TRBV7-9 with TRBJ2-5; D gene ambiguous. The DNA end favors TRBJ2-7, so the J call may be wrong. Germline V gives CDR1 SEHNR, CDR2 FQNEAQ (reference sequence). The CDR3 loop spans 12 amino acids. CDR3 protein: CASSLADHEQYF. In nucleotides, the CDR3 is TGTGCCAGCAGCTTAGCAGACCACGAGCAGTACTTC.

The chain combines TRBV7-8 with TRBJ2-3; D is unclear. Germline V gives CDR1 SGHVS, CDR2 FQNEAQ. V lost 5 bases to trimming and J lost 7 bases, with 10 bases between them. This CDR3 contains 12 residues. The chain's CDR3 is CASSDTKYTQYF. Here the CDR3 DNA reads TGTGCCAGCAGCGATACGAAGTATACGCAGTATTTT.

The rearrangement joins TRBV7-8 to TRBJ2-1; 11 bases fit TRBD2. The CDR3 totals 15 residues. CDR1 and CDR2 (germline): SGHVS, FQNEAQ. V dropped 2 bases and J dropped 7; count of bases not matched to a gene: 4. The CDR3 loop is CASSLPPSGGNEQFF. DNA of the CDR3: TGTGCCAGCAGCTTACCCCCTAGCGGGGGGAATGAGCAGTTCTTC.

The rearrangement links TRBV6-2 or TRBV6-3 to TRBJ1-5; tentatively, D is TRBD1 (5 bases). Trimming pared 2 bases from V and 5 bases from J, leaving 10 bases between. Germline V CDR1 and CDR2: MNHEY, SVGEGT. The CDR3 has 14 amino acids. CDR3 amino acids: CASSYPTGDQPQHF. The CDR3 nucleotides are TGTGCCAGCAGTTACCCCACGGGGGATCAGCCCCAGCATTTT.

The CDR3 DNA sequence: TGTGCCAGCAGTGAGGGGTGGCGGTCCACCTTC. It specifies CASSEGWRSTF. This rearrangement joins TRBV12-3 or TRBV12-4 to TRBJ1-2; a possible D gene is TRBD1 (5 bases). The ends were cut back, 5 bases at V and 13 bases at J, with 14 bases in the middle. This CDR3 spans 11 amino acids.

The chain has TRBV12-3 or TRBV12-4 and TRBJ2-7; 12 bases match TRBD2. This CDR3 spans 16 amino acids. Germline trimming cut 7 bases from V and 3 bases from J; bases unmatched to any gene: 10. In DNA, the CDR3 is TGTGCCAGCACCCTACTAGCGGGGGGAGGGGTCTACGAGCAGTACTTC. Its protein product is CASTLLAGGGVYEQYF.

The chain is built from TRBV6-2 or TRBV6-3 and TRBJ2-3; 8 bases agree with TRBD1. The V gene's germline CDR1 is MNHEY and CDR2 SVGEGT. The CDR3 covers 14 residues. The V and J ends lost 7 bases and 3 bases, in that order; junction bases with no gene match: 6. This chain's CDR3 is CASTDGQGTDTQYF. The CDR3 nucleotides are TGTGCCAGCACTGATGGACAGGGAACAGATACGCAGTATTTT.

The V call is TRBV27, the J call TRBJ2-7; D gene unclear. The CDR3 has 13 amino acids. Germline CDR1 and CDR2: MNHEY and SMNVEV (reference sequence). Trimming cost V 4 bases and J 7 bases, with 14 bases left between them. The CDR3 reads CASSSDSHREQYF. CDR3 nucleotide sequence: TGTGCCAGCAGTTCCGATTCCCATCGGGAGCAGTACTTC.

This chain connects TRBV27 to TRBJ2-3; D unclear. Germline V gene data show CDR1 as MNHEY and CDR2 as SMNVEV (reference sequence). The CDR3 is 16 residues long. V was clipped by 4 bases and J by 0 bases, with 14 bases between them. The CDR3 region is CASSSAVAYSTDTQYF. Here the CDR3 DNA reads TGTGCCAGCAGTTCTGCTGTCGCGTACAGCACAGATACGCAGTATTTT.

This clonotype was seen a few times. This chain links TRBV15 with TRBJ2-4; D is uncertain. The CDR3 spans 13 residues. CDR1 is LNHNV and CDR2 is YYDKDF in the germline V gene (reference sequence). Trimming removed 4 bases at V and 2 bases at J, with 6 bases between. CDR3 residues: CATSTYTKNIQYF. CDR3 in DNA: TGTGCCACCAGCACCTACACCAAAAACATTCAGTACTTC.

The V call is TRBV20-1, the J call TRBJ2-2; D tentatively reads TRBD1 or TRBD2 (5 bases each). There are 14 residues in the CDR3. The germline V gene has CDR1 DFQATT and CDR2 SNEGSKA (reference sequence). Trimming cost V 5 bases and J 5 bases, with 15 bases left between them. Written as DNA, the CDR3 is TGCAGTGCTTCGGGACCGATCAAGACCGGGGAGCTGTTTTTT. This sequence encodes CSASGPIKTGELFF.

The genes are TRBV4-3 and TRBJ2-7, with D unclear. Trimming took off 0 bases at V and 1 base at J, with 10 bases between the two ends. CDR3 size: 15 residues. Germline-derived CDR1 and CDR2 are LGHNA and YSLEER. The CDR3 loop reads CASSQDNHRSYEQYF. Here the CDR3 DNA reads TGCGCCAGCAGCCAAGATAATCACAGATCCTACGAGCAGTACTTC.

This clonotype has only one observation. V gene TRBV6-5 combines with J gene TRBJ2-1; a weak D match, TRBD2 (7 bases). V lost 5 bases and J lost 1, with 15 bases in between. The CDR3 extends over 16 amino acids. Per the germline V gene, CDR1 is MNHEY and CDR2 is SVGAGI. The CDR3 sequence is CASSPVGGASYNEQFF. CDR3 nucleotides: TGTGCCAGCAGTCCCGTGGGGGGGGCATCCTACAATGAGCAGTTCTTC.

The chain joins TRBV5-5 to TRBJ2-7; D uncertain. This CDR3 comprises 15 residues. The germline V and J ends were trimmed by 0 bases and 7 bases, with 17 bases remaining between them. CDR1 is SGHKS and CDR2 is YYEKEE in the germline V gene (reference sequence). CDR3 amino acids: CASSLGGSLYNEQYF. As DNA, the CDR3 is TGTGCCAGCAGCTTGGGGGGATCTCTCTACAATGAGCAGTACTTC. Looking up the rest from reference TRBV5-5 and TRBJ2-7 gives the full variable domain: DAGVTQSPTHLIKTRGQQVTLRCSPISGHKSVSWYQQVLGQGPQFIFQYYEKEERGRGNFPDRFSARQFPNYSSELNVNALLLGDSALYLCASSLGGSLYNEQYFGPGTRLTVT.

Here the CDR3 reads CSARKHDEETQYF. The CDR3 nucleotides are TGCAGTGCTAGAAAACACGATGAAGAGACCCAGTACTTC. The chain joins TRBV20-1 to TRBJ2-5; D not resolved. Germline CDR1 and CDR2: DFQATT and SNEGSKA (reference sequence). V gave up 2 bases and J gave up 3 bases, with 10 bases separating them. The CDR3 is 13 residues long.

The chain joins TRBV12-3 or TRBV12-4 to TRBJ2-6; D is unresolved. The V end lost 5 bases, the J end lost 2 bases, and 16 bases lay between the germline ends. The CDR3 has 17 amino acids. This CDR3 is CASSASERTAGANVLTF. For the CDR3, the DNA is TGTGCCAGCAGTGCGAGCGAAAGGACGGCTGGGGCCAACGTCCTGACTTTC.

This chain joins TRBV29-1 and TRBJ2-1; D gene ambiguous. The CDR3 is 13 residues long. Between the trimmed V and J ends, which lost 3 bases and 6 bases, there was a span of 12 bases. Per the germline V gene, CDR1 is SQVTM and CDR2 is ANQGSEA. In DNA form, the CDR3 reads TGCAGCGTTGACGGACCTCTAGGCAATGAGCAGTTCTTC. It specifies CSVDGPLGNEQFF.